The present T cell receptor beta chain was sequenced within a study of T cell responses to AZD1222 COVID-19 vaccine. Clones were read by immunoSEQ multiplex PCR, and TCRdb kept only the in-frame ones, dropping some. The data show roughly 150,000 clones, approximately 90% seen once. The sample in question was peripheral blood, obtained 28 days after the second AZD1222 dose. This clonotype was sampled from an adult who received the AZD1222 COVID-19 vaccine.

DNA of the CDR3: TGCAGCGTTTCAGGACGGGTCCAAGAGACCCAGTACTTC. Translated, it gives CSVSGRVQETQYF. The genes are TRBV29-1 and TRBJ2-5, with no clear D. This CDR3 spans 13 amino acids. The germline CDR1 and CDR2 sequences are SQVTM and ANQGSEA. Trimming took off 5 bases at V and 1 base at J, with 11 bases between the two ends.